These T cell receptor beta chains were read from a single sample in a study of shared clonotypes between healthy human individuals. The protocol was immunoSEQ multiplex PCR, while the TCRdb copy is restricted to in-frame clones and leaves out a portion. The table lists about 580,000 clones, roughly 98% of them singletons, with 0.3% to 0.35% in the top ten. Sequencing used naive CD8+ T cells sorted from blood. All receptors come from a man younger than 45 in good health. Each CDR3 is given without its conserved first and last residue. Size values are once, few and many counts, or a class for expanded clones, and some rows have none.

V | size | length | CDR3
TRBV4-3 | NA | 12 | ASSPVIGAYEQY
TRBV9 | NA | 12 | ASSVPDNTGELF
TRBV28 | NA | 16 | ASNLGVTGWRDNNEQF
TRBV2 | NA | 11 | ASTLLTGRELF
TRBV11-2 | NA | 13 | ASSPGTARNTEAF
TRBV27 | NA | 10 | ASSPGLYTQY
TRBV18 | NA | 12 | ASSGLAGIDTQY
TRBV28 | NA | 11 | ASSHGGGTEAF
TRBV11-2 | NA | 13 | ASSFPALGAILQY
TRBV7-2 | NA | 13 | ASSSRDSSPYEQY
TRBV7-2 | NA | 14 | ASSASGGRVKETQY
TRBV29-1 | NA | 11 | SAHRGLGTEAF
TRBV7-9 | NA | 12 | ASSRSMSSQPQH
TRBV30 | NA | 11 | AWSVDPYNEQF
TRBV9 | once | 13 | ASSVVGAGGGELF
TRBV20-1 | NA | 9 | SARERDSYY
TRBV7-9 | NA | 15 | ASSPIEGTNRNTEAF
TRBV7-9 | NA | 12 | ASSFPRRQETQY
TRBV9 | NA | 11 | ASSAYRADTIY
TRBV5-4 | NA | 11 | ASSPAGGYEQY
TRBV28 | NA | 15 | ASSFGQESDSGNTIY
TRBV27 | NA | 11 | ASSLSRDSEQY
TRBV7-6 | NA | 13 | ASSLAQGREKTQY
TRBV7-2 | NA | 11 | TSSPSRPGEQF
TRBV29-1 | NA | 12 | SGEGGPDPNEQF
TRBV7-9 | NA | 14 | ASSLAPRGDTDTQY
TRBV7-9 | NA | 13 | ASSLWSDQVETQY
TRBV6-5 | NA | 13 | ASVTKKGLINEQF
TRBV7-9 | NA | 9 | ASSLASEQF
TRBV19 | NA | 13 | ASRELAGGRDEQF
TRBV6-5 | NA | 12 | ASSYRGPYNEQF
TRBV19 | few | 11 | ASSMGSNQPQH
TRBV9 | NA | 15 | ASSVRMDRSSYNEQF
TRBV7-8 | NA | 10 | ASSGVGEKLF
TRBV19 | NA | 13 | ASSIYRDAYNEQF
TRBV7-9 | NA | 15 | ASSSSAGHVSGNTIY
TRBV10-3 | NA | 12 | AISAPGQSYEQY
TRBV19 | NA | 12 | ASSWGRGLDEQF
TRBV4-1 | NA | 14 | ASSQAPGVSYNEQF
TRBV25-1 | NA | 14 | ASSADSLSSYNEQF
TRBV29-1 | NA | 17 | SAVTSGGQGFSGANVLT
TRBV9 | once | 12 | ASSVEGTTGELF
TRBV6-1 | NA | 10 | ASRTGEETQY
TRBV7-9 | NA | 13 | ASSFSESSYNEQF
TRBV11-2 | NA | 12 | ASSSLAALGELF
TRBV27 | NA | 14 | ASSFLSGLQGETQY
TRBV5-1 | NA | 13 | ASSLTGGARETQY
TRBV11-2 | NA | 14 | ASSLAGGTLSYEQY
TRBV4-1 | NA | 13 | ASSQSGMRAGELF
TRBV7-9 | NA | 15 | ASSLDLSGRGDEKLF
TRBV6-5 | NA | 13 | ASSYVHRTSETQY
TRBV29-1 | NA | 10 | STQGGDTEAF
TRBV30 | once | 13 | AWSIYRGRGEKLF
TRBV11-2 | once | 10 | ASSERLDTQY
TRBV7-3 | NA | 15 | ASSLSIPRQGTTEAF
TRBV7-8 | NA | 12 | ASSRNPYRSEQF
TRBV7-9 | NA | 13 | ASSLFAGVGNEQF
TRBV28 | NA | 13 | ASSSDAGRADTQY